A single sample is the source of the 13 T cell receptor beta chains below, sequenced in a study of Graves' ophthalmopathy and Graves' hyperthyroidism. Scientists amplified the TCR beta CDR3 regions from RNA transcripts. After a first-round RT-PCR with HTBI primers, a second-round multiplex PCR was run. TCRdb reprocessed the multiplex PCR reads with MiXCR, giving one entry per CDR3 protein. The repertoire consists of hundreds of thousands of distinct CDR3 sequences, with over 40% occurring once and the leading ten covering more than 2.5%. The specimen sequenced was peripheral blood. Source of these receptors: an adult man with Graves' ophthalmopathy.

CDR3 in DNA: TGTGCCATCAGTGACGGCAGGGCGGACGAGCAGTACTTC. Translating it yields CAISDGRADEQYF. This sequence joins TRBV10-3 and TRBJ2-7; TRBD1 is a possible D gene (5 bases). V lost 3 bases and J 5 bases, leaving 11 bases between the germline ends. Germline V gene data show CDR1 as ENHRY and CDR2 as SYGVKD. The CDR3 is 13 residues long.

This clonotype was counted many times. V usage is TRBV29-1 and J usage is TRBJ2-2; possible D gene TRBD1, 6 bases. Germline V CDR1 and CDR2: SQVTM, ANQGSEA. Trimming shortened V by 4 bases and J by 5 bases, and 8 bases separated the two germline ends. The CDR3 extends over 12 amino acids. In DNA, the CDR3 is TGCAGCGTTGTTCAGGGGACCGGGGAGCTGTTTTTT. As protein: CSVVQGTGELFF.

This chain links TRBV7-3 with TRBJ1-3; 7 positions agree with TRBD1. The CDR3 has 15 amino acids. With V trimmed by 5 bases and J by 8 bases, 12 bases remained unmatched. Germline V CDR1 and CDR2: SGHTA, FQGTGA. The CDR3 coding sequence is TGTGCCAGCAGCACAAACCAGGGACAGAAGTACACCATATATTTT. This gives the protein CASSTNQGQKYTIYF.

This clonotype occurred a few times. The CDR3 loop reads CASSQDSGIYGYTF. CDR3 coding DNA: TGTGCCAGCAGCCAAGATTCGGGGATCTATGGCTACACCTTC. V gene TRBV9 combines with J gene TRBJ1-2; no firm D call. The CDR3 consists of 14 residues. V lost 4 bases, J lost 4 bases, and 14 bases lay in between. Germline CDR1 and CDR2: SGDLS and YYNGEE.

In its sample, this clonotype was seen many times. V and J are TRBV7-2 and TRBJ2-5, with 8 bases fitting TRBD1. The V gene end was trimmed by 3 bases and the J gene end by 5 bases; junction bases not matched to a gene: 5. Germline CDR1 is SGHTA and CDR2 is FQGNSA. CDR3 length equals 14 residues. The CDR3 DNA reads as TGTGCCAGCAGCTTGGGACAGGCGGAGGAGACCCAGTACTTC. Protein: CASSLGQAEETQYF.

This chain connects TRBV7-2 to TRBJ2-6, with 7 positions matching TRBD1. The CDR3 has 16 residues. With 4 bases clipped from V and 0 bases from J, the junction kept 3 bases outside the gene matches. Germline V gene lookup returns CDR1 SGHTA and CDR2 FQGNSA. The CDR3 nucleotides are TGTGCCAGCAGCTCGGGACAGAGCTCTGGGGCCAACGTCCTGACTTTC. It codes for CASSSGQSSGANVLTF.

This chain joins TRBV5-6 and TRBJ2-5; 7 nucleotides match TRBD1. The CDR3 runs 15 residues. Germline V gene data show CDR1 as SGHDT and CDR2 as YYEEEE. Unmatched junction bases numbered 6, after V lost 2 bases and J lost 2 bases. The CDR3 spells CASSFAARGQETQYF. CDR3 DNA sequence: TGTGCCAGCAGCTTTGCTGCCAGGGGGCAAGAGACCCAGTACTTC.

This clonotype has ten or more counts. CDR3 protein: CASSTDERGPHSGANVLTF. The CDR3 region has the DNA TGTGCCAGTAGCACTGATGAAAGGGGGCCTCACTCTGGGGCCAACGTCCTGACTTTC. The gene calls are TRBV19 and TRBJ2-6; the match to TRBD1 covers 7 bases. V was pared by 6 bases and J by 0 bases, with 14 bases of the junction left unmatched. CDR1 LNHDA and CDR2 SQIVND come from the germline V gene (reference sequence). This CDR3 comprises 19 residues.

The table lists this clonotype with a count of one. It may be a read error: a sequence one base away is much more abundant. The gene calls are TRBV20-1 and TRBJ2-7; 8 bases map to TRBD2. Germline V CDR1 and CDR2: DFQATT, SNEGSKA (reference sequence). This CDR3 is 13 amino acids long. The CDR3 region is CRATSGSTYEQYF. In DNA form, the CDR3 reads TGCAGAGCAACGAGCGGGAGCACCTACGAGCAGTACTTC.

This sequence joins TRBV10-3 and TRBJ1-2; D might be TRBD1 (5 bases). Germline lookup yields CDR1 ENHRY and CDR2 SYGVKD. The CDR3 has 13 amino acids. V was cut by 4 bases and J by 8 bases, with 14 bases left in between. CDR3 loop: CAISGVGARGYTF. The CDR3 coding sequence is TGTGCCATCAGTGGGGTCGGGGCTAGAGGCTACACCTTC.

The genes are TRBV19 and TRBJ1-6; no firm D call. Germline V CDR1 and CDR2: LNHDA, SQIVND (reference sequence). CDR3 length: 17 amino acids. V was clipped by 1 base and J by 4 bases, with 14 bases between them. The CDR3 region has the DNA TGTGCCAGTAGTATAGGGCTTCGGCGGACTTATAATTCACCCCTCCACTTT. Translated, it gives CASSIGLRRTYNSPLHF.

The chain is built from TRBV12-3 or TRBV12-4 and TRBJ2-2; 10 bases line up with TRBD2. The CDR3 is 15 residues long. J gave up 6 bases and V 5 bases, and 6 bases lay outside the gene matches. The CDR3 nucleotides are TGTGCCAGCAGTATCCAGAGCGGGGGGGCCGGGGAGCTGTTTTTT. Its translation is CASSIQSGGAGELFF.

With regard to this clonotype: A single base separates this from a much larger clone, so it may be a read error. The J gene is TRBJ1-6, the V gene TRBV7-9; maybe TRBD1 (6 bases). Germline V gene data show CDR1 as SEHNR and CDR2 as FQNEAQ (reference sequence). The CDR3 has 16 residues. The DNA for the CDR3 is TGTGCCAGCAGCCTAATACCGGACAGATATAATTCACCCTTCCACTTT. Translated, it gives CASSLIPDRYNSPFHF.